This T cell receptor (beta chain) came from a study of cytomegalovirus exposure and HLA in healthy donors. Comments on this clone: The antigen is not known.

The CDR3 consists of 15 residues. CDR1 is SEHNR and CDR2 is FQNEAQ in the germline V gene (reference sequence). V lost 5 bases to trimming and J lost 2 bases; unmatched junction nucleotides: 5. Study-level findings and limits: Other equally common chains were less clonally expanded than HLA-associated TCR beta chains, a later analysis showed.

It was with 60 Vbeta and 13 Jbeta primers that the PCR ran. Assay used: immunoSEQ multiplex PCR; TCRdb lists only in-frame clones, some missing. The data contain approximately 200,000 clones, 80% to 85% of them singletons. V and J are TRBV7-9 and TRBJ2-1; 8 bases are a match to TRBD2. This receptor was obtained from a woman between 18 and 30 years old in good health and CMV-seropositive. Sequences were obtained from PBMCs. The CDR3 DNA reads TGTGCCAGCAGCCGGGGGGGCCTCACCTACAATGAGCAGTTCTTC. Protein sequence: CASSRGGLTYNEQFF. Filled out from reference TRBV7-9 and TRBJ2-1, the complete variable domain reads DTGVSQNPRHKITKRGQNVTFRCDPISEHNRLYWYRQTLGQGPEFLTYFQNEAQLEKSRLLSDRFSAERPKGSFSTLEIQRTEQGDSAMYLCASSRGGLTYNEQFFGPGTRLTVL.